A selection of T cell receptor beta chains follows, all from one sample in a study of T-cell reconstitution after alpha-beta-depleted transplantation in children. TCRdb re-called the PCR reads through MiXCR, storing one row per CDR3 protein. Of over 150,000 distinct CDR3 sequences listed, roughly 6.6% were seen once; the top ten hold 4.5% to 6.5%. The sample in question was PBMCs, obtained before TCRalphabeta/CD19-depleted stem cell transplant. The receptors were sampled from a boy aged 2 to 10 with acute lymphoblastic leukemia, due to receive a stem cell transplant. Each CDR3 is given with its conserved first and last residue. The order of the fields is CDR3 protein, CDR3 length, V gene.

CASSFRGFRIRYGYTF,16,TRBV7-2
CSAPGRGQETQYF,13,TRBV20-1
CASSFAGGVGPYNSPLHF,18,TRBV12-3/TRBV12-4
CASSDSLAGDTSYNEQFF,18,TRBV2
CASSGGSLAGELFF,14,TRBV2
CASSGTGARNQPQHF,15,TRBV6-2/TRBV6-3
CASSRGEQVYEQYF,14,TRBV5-1
CASSSRTSGYNYEQYF,16,TRBV28
CASSWTSPGELFF,13,TRBV11-3
CASTGQPNEKLFF,13,TRBV28
CASSLLAGRGETQYF,15,TRBV7-8
CASGPDRGNSDTQYF,15,TRBV2
CATSRDLAGGNSPLHF,16,TRBV15
CASSGTPGNTIYF,13,TRBV6-5
CASTVYRGYEQYF,13,TRBV6-1
CASSHGGAAGELFF,14,TRBV7-3
CASAGQDQETQYF,13,TRBV5-1
CSAGHHGTEAFF,12,TRBV29-1
CASSLYQNLNEKLFF,15,TRBV7-8
CASTGGAYTEAFF,13,TRBV5-1
CASSLSVMGYGYTF,14,TRBV27
CASSPLVETSGVNEQFF,17,TRBV18
CASPDGTGELFF,12,TRBV6-2/TRBV6-3
CASSLDRDSVSEQYF,15,TRBV5-1
CASSGQPNSPLHF,13,TRBV7-9
CAISSRTGRMNTEAFF,16,TRBV7-8
CASSEAGELFF,11,TRBV25-1
CASTPGTSGIAGELFF,16,TRBV5-1
CASSFRTGSGEQYF,14,TRBV11-2
CASRIWDRGTDTQYF,15,TRBV6-2/TRBV6-3
CASSLNDRDSPGEQYF,16,TRBV7-9
CASLERSEGVYEQYF,15,TRBV10-3
CASSLSGRRNSPLHF,15,TRBV7-9
CASAQTLETEAFF,13,TRBV3-1
CASSLRGNYGYTF,13,TRBV11-2
CASSEWGLLSSYNEQFF,17,TRBV14
CSANGGPAEGIYGYTF,16,TRBV20-1
CASSLVGEGTEAFF,14,TRBV7-9
CASSTSGTVVYNEQFF,16,TRBV9
CASSQDLNDLVKTQYF,16,TRBV4-2
CASSGGSLAANNEQFF,16,TRBV7-2
CASSSSTGTASYEQYF,16,TRBV7-9